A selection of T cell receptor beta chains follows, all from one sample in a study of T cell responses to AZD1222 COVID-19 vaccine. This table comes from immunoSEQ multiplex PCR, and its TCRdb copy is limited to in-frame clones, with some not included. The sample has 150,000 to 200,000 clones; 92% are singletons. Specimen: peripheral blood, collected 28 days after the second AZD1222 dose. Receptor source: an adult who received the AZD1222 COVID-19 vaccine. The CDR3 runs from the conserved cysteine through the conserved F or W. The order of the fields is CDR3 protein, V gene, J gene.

CASSLTDSLNYGYTF,TRBV28,TRBJ1-2
CASSPRQGQTPDLHEQYF,TRBV3-1/TRBV3-2,TRBJ2-7
CASSLTGTGGYTF,TRBV5-1,TRBJ1-2
CASSSPPLAGVHEQYF,TRBV11-2,TRBJ2-7
CASSPRDINEKLFF,TRBV18,TRBJ1-4
CAIGGGRNSGNTIYF,TRBV28,TRBJ1-3
CASSLDRGEETQYF,TRBV5-4,TRBJ2-5
CAAGRDVYEQYF,TRBV2,TRBJ2-7
CAWSAEKAFF,TRBV30,TRBJ1-1
CATSGSAGGDYGYTF,TRBV24-1,TRBJ1-2
CAIRSRQDMNTEAFF,TRBV10-3,TRBJ1-1
CASSRRIGGSYEQYF,TRBV4-3,TRBJ2-7
CATRGPLGAGQPQHF,TRBV28,TRBJ1-5
CASSPRQGYGYTF,TRBV5-6,TRBJ1-2
CASSEWGRGPSYEQYF,TRBV6-1,TRBJ2-7
CASSGQGTEAFF,TRBV5-1,TRBJ1-1
CASSSTSSNQPQHF,TRBV6-6,TRBJ1-5
CASRDGTGSYEQYF,TRBV5-1,TRBJ2-7
CASSPGPSEYLSYEQYF,TRBV7-6,TRBJ2-7
CASSFPGQNQETQYF,TRBV7-9,TRBJ2-5
CASSGTSYNSPLHF,TRBV6-2/TRBV6-3,TRBJ1-6
CASTRGVNQPQHF,TRBV19,TRBJ1-5
CASSRIWTEVNEKLFF,TRBV19,TRBJ1-4
CASSLELPDRTHKGGTGELFF,TRBV11-3,TRBJ2-2
CASSYIGLSSYNEQFF,TRBV6-5,TRBJ2-1
CASSLGQGNYGYTF,TRBV5-6,TRBJ1-2
CASTEGDRGRSPLHF,TRBV2,TRBJ1-6
CAISEAGTTSYEQYF,TRBV10-3,TRBJ2-7
CASSQPPGGYTEAFF,TRBV3-1/TRBV3-2,TRBJ1-1
CASSLLGTGGEKLFF,TRBV27,TRBJ1-4
CASSQGGAFLTNEKLFF,TRBV11-2,TRBJ1-4
CASRKDREDTGELFF,TRBV25-1,TRBJ2-2
CATSGRQGPYEQYF,TRBV15,TRBJ2-7
CASREGTGGSLFF,TRBV2,TRBJ1-4
CASSLDIWGANYGYTF,TRBV5-6,TRBJ1-2
CASSLGPFSYEQYF,TRBV11-2,TRBJ2-7